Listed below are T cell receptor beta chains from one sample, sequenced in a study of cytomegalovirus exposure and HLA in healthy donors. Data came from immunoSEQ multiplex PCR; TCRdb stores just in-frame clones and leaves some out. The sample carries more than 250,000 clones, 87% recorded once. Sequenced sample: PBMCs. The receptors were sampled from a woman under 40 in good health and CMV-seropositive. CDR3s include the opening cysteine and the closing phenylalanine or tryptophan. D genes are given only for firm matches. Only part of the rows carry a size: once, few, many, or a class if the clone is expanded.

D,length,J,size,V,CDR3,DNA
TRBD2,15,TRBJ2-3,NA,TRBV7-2,CASSLLAGDQDTQYF,TGTGCCAGCAGCCTACTAGCGGGAGATCAAGATACGCAGTATTTT
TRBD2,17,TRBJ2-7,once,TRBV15,CATSSDDGTSHSYEQYF,TGTGCCACCAGCAGCGACGACGGGACTAGCCATTCCTACGAGCAGTACTTC
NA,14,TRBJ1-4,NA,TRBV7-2,CASSFGGSDEKLFF,TGTGCCAGCAGCTTCGGGGGGTCGGATGAAAAACTGTTTTTT
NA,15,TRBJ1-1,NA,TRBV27,CASSLRNRVGTEAFF,TGTGCCAGCAGTTTAAGAAACAGGGTGGGCACTGAAGCTTTCTTT
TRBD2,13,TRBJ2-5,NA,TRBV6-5,CASSFAGEETQYF,TGTGCCAGCAGCTTTGCGGGGGAAGAGACCCAGTACTTC
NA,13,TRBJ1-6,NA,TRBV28,CASSYEYNSPLHF,TGTGCCAGCAGTTATGAGTATAATTCACCCCTCCACTTT
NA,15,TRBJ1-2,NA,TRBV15,CATSGGVRGAHGYTF,TGTGCCACCAGCGGTGGTGTTCGGGGGGCGCATGGCTACACCTTC
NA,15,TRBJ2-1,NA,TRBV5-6,CASTRPSGGGNEQFF,TGTGCCAGCACCCGGCCCAGCGGAGGCGGTAATGAGCAGTTCTTC
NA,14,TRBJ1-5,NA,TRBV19,CASGDKVNPWTQHF,TGTGCCAGTGGGGACAAGGTGAATCCTTGGACCCAGCATTTT
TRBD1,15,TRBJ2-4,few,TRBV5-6,CASSFGTGGPQVQYF,TGTGCCAGCAGTTTCGGGACAGGGGGCCCGCAGGTTCAGTACTTC